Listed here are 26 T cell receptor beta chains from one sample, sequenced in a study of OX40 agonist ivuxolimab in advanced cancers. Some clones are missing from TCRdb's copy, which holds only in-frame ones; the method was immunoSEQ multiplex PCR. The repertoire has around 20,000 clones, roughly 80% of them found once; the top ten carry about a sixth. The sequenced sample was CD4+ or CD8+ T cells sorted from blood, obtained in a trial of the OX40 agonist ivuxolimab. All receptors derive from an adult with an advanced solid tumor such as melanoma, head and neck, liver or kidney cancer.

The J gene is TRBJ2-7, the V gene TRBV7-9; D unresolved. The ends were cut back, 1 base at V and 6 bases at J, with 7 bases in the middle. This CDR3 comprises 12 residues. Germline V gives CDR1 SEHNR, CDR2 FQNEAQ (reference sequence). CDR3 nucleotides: TGTGCCAGCAGCTTAGTAAGCTCCGAGCAGTACTTC. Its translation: CASSLVSSEQYF. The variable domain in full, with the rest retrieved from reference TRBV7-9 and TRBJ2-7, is DTGVSQNPRHKITKRGQNVTFRCDPISEHNRLYWYRQTLGQGPEFLTYFQNEAQLEKSRLLSDRFSAERPKGSFSTLEIQRTEQGDSAMYLCASSLVSSEQYFGPGTRLTVT.

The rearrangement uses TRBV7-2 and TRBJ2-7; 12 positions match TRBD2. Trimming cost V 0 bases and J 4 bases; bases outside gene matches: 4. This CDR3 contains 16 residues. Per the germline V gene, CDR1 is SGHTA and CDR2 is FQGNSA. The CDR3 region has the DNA TGTGCCAGCAGCTTAGCTACTAGCGGGGGGTATTACGAGCAGTACTTC. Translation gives CASSLATSGGYYEQYF. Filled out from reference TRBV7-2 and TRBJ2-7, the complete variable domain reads GAGVSQSPSNKVTEKGKDVELRCDPISGHTALYWYRQSLGQGLEFLIYFQGNSAPDKSGLPSDRFSAERTGGSVSTLTIQRTQQEDSAVYLCASSLATSGGYYEQYFGPGTRLTVT.

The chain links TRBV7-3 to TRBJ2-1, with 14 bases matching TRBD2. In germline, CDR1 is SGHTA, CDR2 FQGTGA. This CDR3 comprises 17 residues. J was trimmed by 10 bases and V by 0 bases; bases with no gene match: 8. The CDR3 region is CASSLTTGTSGRGEQFF. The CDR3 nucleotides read TGTGCCAGCAGCTTAACCACCGGGACTAGCGGGAGAGGGGAGCAGTTCTTC.

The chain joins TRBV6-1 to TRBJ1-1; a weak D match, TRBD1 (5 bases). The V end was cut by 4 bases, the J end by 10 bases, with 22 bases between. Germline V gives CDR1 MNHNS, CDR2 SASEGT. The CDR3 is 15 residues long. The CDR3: CASSGAGLQRGRAFF. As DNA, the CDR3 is TGTGCCAGCAGTGGAGCGGGACTCCAACGAGGTAGAGCTTTCTTT.

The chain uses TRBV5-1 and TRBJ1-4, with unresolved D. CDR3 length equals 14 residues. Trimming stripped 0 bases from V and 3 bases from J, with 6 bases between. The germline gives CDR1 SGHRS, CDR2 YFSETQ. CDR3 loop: CASSLAHANEKLFF. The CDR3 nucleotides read TGCGCCAGCAGCTTGGCCCACGCTAATGAAAAACTGTTTTTT.

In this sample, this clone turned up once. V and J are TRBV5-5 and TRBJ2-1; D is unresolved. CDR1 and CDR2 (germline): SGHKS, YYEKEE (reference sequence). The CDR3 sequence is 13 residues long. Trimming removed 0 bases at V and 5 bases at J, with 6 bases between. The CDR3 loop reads CASSLAPDNEQFF. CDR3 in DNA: TGTGCCAGCAGCTTGGCCCCAGACAATGAGCAGTTCTTC.

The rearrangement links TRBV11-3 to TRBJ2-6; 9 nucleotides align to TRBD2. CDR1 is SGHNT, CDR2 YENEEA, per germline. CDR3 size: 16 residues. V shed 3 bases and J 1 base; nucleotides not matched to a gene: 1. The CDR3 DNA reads TGTGCCAGCAGCTTGAGCGGGGGGTCTGGGGCCAACGTCCTGACTTTC. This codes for CASSLSGGSGANVLTF.

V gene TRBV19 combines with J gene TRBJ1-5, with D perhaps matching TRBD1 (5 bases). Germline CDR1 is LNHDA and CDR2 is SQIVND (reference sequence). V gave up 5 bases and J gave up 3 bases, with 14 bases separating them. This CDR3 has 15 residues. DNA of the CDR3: TGTGCCAGTAGTCCCGGTCGGGGGTCCAATCAGCCCCAGCATTTT. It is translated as CASSPGRGSNQPQHF.

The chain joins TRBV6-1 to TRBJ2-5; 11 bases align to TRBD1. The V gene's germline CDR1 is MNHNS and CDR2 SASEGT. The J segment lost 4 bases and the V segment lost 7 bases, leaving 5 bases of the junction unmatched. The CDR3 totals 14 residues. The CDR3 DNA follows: TGTGCCAGCACTCAAGGGACAGGGGGAGAGACCCAGTACTTC. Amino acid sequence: CASTQGTGGETQYF.

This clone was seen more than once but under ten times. CDR3 coding DNA: TGTGCCTGGAGGTTGTCCTACAATGAGCAGTTCTTC. It yields the protein CAWRLSYNEQFF. The chain employs TRBV30 and TRBJ2-1, with D unresolved. Germline CDR1 and CDR2: GTSNPN and SVGIG (reference sequence). The CDR3 totals 12 residues. V was shortened by 3 bases and J by 1 base, with 4 bases between the two germline ends.

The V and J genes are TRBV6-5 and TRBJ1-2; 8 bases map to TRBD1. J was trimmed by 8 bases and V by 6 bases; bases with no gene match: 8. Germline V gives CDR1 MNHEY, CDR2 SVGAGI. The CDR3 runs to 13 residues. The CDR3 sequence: CASSPDRVRGYTF. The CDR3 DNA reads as TGTGCCAGCAGCCCGGACAGGGTGAGGGGCTACACCTTC.

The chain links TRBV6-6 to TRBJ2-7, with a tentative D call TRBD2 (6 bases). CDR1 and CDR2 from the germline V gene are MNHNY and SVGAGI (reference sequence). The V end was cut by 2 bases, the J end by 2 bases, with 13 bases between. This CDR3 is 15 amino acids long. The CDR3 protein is CASSYEGGGPYEQYF. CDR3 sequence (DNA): TGTGCCAGCAGTTACGAAGGAGGAGGGCCCTACGAGCAGTACTTC.

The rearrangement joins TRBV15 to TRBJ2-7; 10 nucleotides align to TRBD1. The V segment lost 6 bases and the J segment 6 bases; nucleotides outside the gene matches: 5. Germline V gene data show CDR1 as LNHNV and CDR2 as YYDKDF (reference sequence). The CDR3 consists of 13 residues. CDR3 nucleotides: TGTGCCACCAGACTCCGACAGGGGGCCGAGCAGTACTTC. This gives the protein CATRLRQGAEQYF.

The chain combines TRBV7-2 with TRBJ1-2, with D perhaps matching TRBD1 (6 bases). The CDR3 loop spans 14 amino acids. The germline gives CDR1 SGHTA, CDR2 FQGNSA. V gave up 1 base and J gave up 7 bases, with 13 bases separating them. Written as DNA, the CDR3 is TGTGCCAGCAGCTTAGTGGGGGGCGCGGCTGGCTACACCTTC. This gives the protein CASSLVGGAAGYTF. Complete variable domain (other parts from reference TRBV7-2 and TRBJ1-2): GAGVSQSPSNKVTEKGKDVELRCDPISGHTALYWYRQSLGQGLEFLIYFQGNSAPDKSGLPSDRFSAERTGGSVSTLTIQRTQQEDSAVYLCASSLVGGAAGYTFGSGTRLTVV.

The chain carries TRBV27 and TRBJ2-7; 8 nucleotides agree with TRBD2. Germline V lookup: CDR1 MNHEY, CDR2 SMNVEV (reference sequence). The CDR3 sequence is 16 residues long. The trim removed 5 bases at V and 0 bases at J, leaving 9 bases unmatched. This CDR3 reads CASSPTLAGFSYEQYF. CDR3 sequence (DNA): TGTGCCAGCAGTCCCACCCTAGCGGGCTTCTCCTACGAGCAGTACTTC.

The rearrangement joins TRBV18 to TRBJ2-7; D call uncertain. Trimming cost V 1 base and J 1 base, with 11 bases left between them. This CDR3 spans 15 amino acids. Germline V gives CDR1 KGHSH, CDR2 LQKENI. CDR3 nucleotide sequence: TGTGCCAGCTCACCACGGCAGGAGAGTTCCTACGAGCAGTACTTC. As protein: CASSPRQESSYEQYF.

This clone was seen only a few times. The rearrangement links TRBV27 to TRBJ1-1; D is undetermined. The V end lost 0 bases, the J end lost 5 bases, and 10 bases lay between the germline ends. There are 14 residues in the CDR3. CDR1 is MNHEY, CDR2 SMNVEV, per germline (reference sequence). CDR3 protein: CASSLSREGTEAFF. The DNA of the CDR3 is TGTGCCAGCAGTTTATCGAGAGAGGGAACTGAAGCTTTCTTT.

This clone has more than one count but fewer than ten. The CDR3 nucleotides are TGCGCCAGCAGCCACGGAGGGGAATCTGGAAACACCATATATTTT. Translated, it gives CASSHGGESGNTIYF. The chain has TRBV4-3 and TRBJ1-3; maybe TRBD1 (5 bases). Per germline, CDR1 LGHNA and CDR2 YSLEER. Trimming shortened V by 3 bases and J by 1 base, and 10 bases separated the two germline ends. The CDR3 is 15 amino acids.

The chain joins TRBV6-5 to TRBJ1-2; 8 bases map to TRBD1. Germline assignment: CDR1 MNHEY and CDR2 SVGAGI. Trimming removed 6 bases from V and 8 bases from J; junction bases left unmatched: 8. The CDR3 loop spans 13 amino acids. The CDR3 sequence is CASRKTGVRGYTF. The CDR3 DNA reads TGTGCCAGCAGAAAGACAGGGGTCAGGGGCTACACCTTC.

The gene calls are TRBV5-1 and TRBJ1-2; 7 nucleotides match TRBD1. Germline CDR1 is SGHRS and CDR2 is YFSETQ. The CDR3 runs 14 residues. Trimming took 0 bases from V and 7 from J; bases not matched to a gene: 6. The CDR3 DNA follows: TGCGCCAGCAGCTTGGGACAGGGTGTCGGTGGCTACACCTTC. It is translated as CASSLGQGVGGYTF.

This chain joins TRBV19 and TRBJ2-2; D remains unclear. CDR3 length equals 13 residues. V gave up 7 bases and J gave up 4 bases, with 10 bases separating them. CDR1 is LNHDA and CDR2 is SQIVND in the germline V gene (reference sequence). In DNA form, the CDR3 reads TGTGCCAGTACCCAAACCGTCACCGGGGAGCTGTTTTTT. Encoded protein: CASTQTVTGELFF.

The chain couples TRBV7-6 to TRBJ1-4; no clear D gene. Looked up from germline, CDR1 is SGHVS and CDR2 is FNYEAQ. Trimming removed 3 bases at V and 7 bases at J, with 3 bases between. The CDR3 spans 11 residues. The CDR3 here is CASSLSEKLFF. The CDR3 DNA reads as TGTGCCAGCAGCTTGAGTGAAAAACTGTTTTTT.

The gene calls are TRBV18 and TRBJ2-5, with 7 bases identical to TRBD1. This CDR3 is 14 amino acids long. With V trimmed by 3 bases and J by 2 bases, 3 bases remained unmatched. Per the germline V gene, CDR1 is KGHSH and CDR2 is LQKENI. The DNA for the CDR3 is TGTGCCAGCTCACCTAACAGGGGACAAGAGACCCAGTACTTC. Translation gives CASSPNRGQETQYF.

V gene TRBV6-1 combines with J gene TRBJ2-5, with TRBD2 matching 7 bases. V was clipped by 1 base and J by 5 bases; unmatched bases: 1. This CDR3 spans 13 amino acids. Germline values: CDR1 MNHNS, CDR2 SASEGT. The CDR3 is CASSEVGGETQYF. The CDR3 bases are TGTGCCAGCAGTGAAGTCGGGGGGGAGACCCAGTACTTC.

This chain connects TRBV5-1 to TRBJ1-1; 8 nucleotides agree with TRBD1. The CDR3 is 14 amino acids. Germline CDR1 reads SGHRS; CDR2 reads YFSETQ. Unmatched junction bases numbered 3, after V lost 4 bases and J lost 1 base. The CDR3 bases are TGCGCCAGCAGCGTAACAGGGGGGAACACTGAAGCTTTCTTT. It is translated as CASSVTGGNTEAFF.

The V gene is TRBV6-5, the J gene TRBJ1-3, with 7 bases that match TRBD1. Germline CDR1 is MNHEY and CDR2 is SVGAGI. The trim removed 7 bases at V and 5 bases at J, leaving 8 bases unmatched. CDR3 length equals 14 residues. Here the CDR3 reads CASTTRDSRNTIYF. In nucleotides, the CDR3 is TGTGCCAGCACCACAAGGGACAGTAGAAACACCATATATTTT.